Only one count was recorded for the clone carrying this TCR beta chain. The antigen is not known. Naivety among CD8 cells was defined by CD45RO negativity and positive CCR7 selection, thereby excluding terminally differentiated effector memory CD45RA+ cells. Donors were Caucasian adults residing in Nashville, Tennessee, USA. In the original processing: Without quality scores, immunoSEQ junctional reads could not be filtered like full-length reads. TCRdb keeps only in-frame clones here, not all; method: immunoSEQ multiplex PCR. V, J and clone size are those of that table, while D and trimming were read from the DNA. The table records 630,000 or so clones, 95% to 98% of them present only once. The sample originates from a study of shared clonotypes between healthy human individuals. Study in general: Per donor, CD8 memory used one plate, CD8 naive used two, CD4 memory used three and CD4 naive used three.

Study-wide points: Sharing across four donors was seen in roughly 5.2% of naive CD4 clonotypes.

Sequences were obtained from naive CD8+ T cells sorted from blood. This receptor was taken from a young man in good health.

Here the CDR3 reads CASSRGTGKSSYEQYF. CDR3 nucleotide sequence: TGTGCCAGCTCCAGGGGGACAGGCAAAAGCTCCTACGAGCAGTACTTC. This chain connects TRBV28 to TRBJ2-7; 8 nucleotides align to TRBD1. J lost 0 bases, V lost 8 bases, and 12 bases had no gene match. The CDR3 covers 16 residues. Germline assignment: CDR1 MDHEN and CDR2 SYDVKM.